The 16 T cell receptor beta chains below come from one sample, sequenced in a study of long-term antiretroviral therapy in people with HIV. Runs used v3.0 of the immunoSEQ assay and were done at survey level. Profiling relied on immunoSEQ multiplex PCR, and the TCRdb table lists in-frame clones only, not all of them. The table has over 10,000 clones, about 74% seen once. The source material was unsorted PBMCs, sampled 0.5 years before starting antiretroviral therapy. These receptors were obtained from a woman aged 40 to 55 with HIV.

This clone was detected only a few times. The chain employs TRBV29-1 and TRBJ1-1; 7 bases are shared with TRBD1. There are 13 residues in the CDR3. The J segment lost 3 bases and the V segment lost 0 bases, leaving 1 base of the junction unmatched. Germline V CDR1 and CDR2: SQVTM, ANQGSEA. The CDR3 here is CSVEDRGDTEAFF. In DNA form, the CDR3 reads TGCAGCGTTGAAGACAGGGGGGACACTGAAGCTTTCTTT. Together with reference TRBV29-1 and TRBJ1-1, the CDR3 gives the full variable domain: SAVISQKPSRDICQRGTSLTIQCQVDSQVTMMFWYRQQPGQSLTLIATANQGSEATYESGFVIDKFPISRPNLTFSTLTVSNMSPEDSSIYLCSVEDRGDTEAFFGQGTRLTVV.

The genes are TRBV27 and TRBJ1-1; a weak D match, TRBD1 (5 bases). From germline, CDR1 is MNHEY and CDR2 SMNVEV (reference sequence). This CDR3 is built from 13 residues. V was cut by 5 bases and J by 7 bases, with 14 bases left in between. This CDR3 reads CASSPAGYGEAFF. CDR3 coding DNA: TGTGCCAGCAGTCCCGCAGGGTACGGTGAAGCTTTCTTT.

The CDR3 loop is CASSGQETQYF. The CDR3 DNA reads TGTGCCAGCAGCGGTCAAGAGACCCAGTACTTC. The chain combines TRBV2 with TRBJ2-5, with D unresolved. The CDR3 contains 11 residues. Trimming shortened V by 6 bases and J by 2 bases, and 4 bases separated the two germline ends. Germline CDR1 and CDR2: SNHLY and FYNNEI. The entire variable domain, with the rest obtained from reference TRBV2 and TRBJ2-5, is as follows: EPEVTQTPSHQVTQMGQEVILRCVPISNHLYFYWYRQILGQKVEFLVSFYNNEISEKSEIFDDQFSVERPDGSNFTLKIRSTKLEDSAMYFCASSGQETQYFGPGTRLLVL.

The V call is TRBV27, the J call TRBJ2-3; 10 bases are shared with TRBD2. Germline trimming cut 1 base from V and 5 bases from J; bases unmatched to any gene: 6. There are 16 residues in the CDR3. Germline V gene data show CDR1 as MNHEY and CDR2 as SMNVEV (reference sequence). This CDR3 reads CASSLYSSGSQDTQYF. CDR3 DNA: TGTGCCAGCAGTTTATATTCTAGCGGGAGCCAAGATACGCAGTATTTT.

This sequence joins TRBV6-4 and TRBJ1-2; no definite D call. CDR3 length: 15 residues. CDR1 is MRHNA and CDR2 is SNTAGT in the germline V gene. With 6 bases removed from V and 1 base from J, the gap between germline ends came to 15 bases. The DNA of the CDR3 is TGTGCCAGCAGACCGACTCTATGGGATAACTATGGCTACACCTTC. Translation gives CASRPTLWDNYGYTF.

This chain connects TRBV15 to TRBJ2-6; weak D call: TRBD2 (6 bases). The germline gives CDR1 LNHNV, CDR2 YYDKDF (reference sequence). The CDR3 totals 16 residues. V lost 0 bases to trimming and J lost 3 bases, with 9 bases between them. The CDR3 DNA follows: TGTGCCACCAGCAGAGATTTGGGAGGTGGGGCCAACGTCCTGACTTTC. Amino acid sequence: CATSRDLGGGANVLTF.

This chain connects TRBV21-1 to TRBJ1-5; the table calls TRBD1, which could not be checked here. TRBV21-1 is described as a pseudogene. The CDR3 is 16 amino acids. The CDR3 reads CASSKAQGFSNQPQHF. CDR3 DNA: TGTGCCAGCAGCAAAGCACAGGGATTTAGCAATCAGCCCCAGCATTTT.

The chain employs TRBV18 and TRBJ1-1; tentative D call: TRBD1 (6 bases). This CDR3 region has 14 residues. Trimming stripped 2 bases from V and 3 bases from J, with 10 bases between. Germline CDR1 and CDR2: KGHSH and LQKENI. This chain's CDR3 is CASSPLDRDTEAFF. CDR3 in DNA: TGTGCCAGCTCACCATTGGACAGAGACACTGAAGCTTTCTTT.

CDR3 sequence reads: CASSPPTGELFF. The CDR3 DNA reads as TGTGCCAGCAGTCCGCCCACCGGGGAGCTGTTTTTT. The rearrangement joins TRBV27 to TRBJ2-2; D not certain. V dropped 5 bases and J dropped 4 bases, with 5 bases sitting between them. The germline CDR1 and CDR2 sequences are MNHEY and SMNVEV (reference sequence). This CDR3 is 12 amino acids long.

This chain links TRBV19 with TRBJ1-2; possible D gene TRBD1, 5 bases. The CDR3 extends over 16 amino acids. The V and J ends lost 0 bases and 4 bases respectively, with 15 bases between them. CDR1 LNHDA and CDR2 SQIVND come from the germline V gene (reference sequence). CDR3 coding DNA: TGTGCCAGTAGTATAGAAGGGAGGGGTGTCCTCTATGGCTACACCTTC. Protein sequence: CASSIEGRGVLYGYTF.

This chain uses TRBV7-2 with TRBJ2-5; 8 bases fit TRBD2. The CDR3 is made up of 14 amino acids. With V trimmed by 3 bases and J by 2 bases, 2 bases remained unmatched. Germline CDR1 and CDR2: SGHTA and FQGNSA. The CDR3 sequence is CASSFQRGQETQYF. In DNA, the CDR3 is TGTGCCAGCAGCTTCCAGCGGGGGCAAGAGACCCAGTACTTC.

CDR3 bases: TGTGCCAGCAGTGATAACAGGGGGGACTATGGCTACACCTTC. It is translated as CASSDNRGDYGYTF. The gene calls are TRBV2 and TRBJ1-2; 8 bases are shared with TRBD1. The trim removed 3 bases at V and 3 bases at J, leaving 3 bases unmatched. This CDR3 has 14 residues. The V gene's germline CDR1 is SNHLY and CDR2 FYNNEI.

The chain has TRBV4-3 and TRBJ1-4; 9 positions match TRBD1. The J segment lost 10 bases and the V segment lost 3 bases, leaving 12 bases of the junction unmatched. Germline CDR1 and CDR2: LGHNA and YSLEER. The length of the CDR3 is 16 residues. The CDR3 reads CASSQAIQGARLKLFF. CDR3 DNA: TGCGCCAGCAGCCAGGCTATACAGGGGGCTCGTCTAAAACTGTTTTTT.

The chain joins TRBV5-6 to TRBJ1-2; D ambiguous. Germline V gene data show CDR1 as SGHDT and CDR2 as YYEEEE. CDR3 length: 16 amino acids. Between the trimmed V and J ends, which lost 7 bases and 3 bases, there was a span of 22 bases. In nucleotides, the CDR3 is TGTGCCAGCCTCCCGGAAGGTCAAGGAGACCACTATGGCTACACCTTC. Protein sequence: CASLPEGQGDHYGYTF.

In this sample, this clone turned up a few times. This chain connects TRBV19 to TRBJ1-2; 7 nucleotides align to TRBD1. The CDR3 contains 14 residues. Trimming removed 4 bases from V and 5 bases from J; junction bases left unmatched: 7. Germline V lookup: CDR1 LNHDA, CDR2 SQIVND (reference sequence). The CDR3 is CASSTSGQTYGYTF. For the CDR3, the DNA is TGTGCCAGTAGTACATCGGGACAGACGTATGGCTACACCTTC. Using reference TRBV19 and TRBJ1-2 for the parts outside the CDR3, the full variable domain is DGGITQSPKYLFRKEGQNVTLSCEQNLNHDAMYWYRQDPGQGLRLIYYSQIVNDFQKGDIAEGYSVSREKKESFPLTVTSAQKNPTAFYLCASSTSGQTYGYTFGSGTRLTVV.

The genes are TRBV18 and TRBJ1-2, with 7 bases identical to TRBD1. The CDR3 has 14 residues. In germline, CDR1 is KGHSH, CDR2 LQKENI. The trim removed 3 bases at V and 5 bases at J, leaving 6 bases unmatched. The CDR3 nucleotides read TGTGCCAGCTCACCCTCGGACAGGCCTTATGGCTACACCTTC. Amino acids: CASSPSDRPYGYTF.